The 26 T cell receptor beta chains below come from one sample, sequenced in a study of T cells in Graves' hyperthyroidism and ophthalmopathy. Amplification of TCR beta CDR3 regions used RNA as the template. The HTBI primer set served for first-round RT-PCR of the TCR CDR3. TCRdb re-called the multiplex PCR reads with MiXCR, one entry per CDR3 protein. The table lists approximately 600,000 distinct CDR3 sequences, approximately 15% of them singletons. Sequencing was done on a sample of blood. The receptors originated from a woman in her twenties or thirties with Graves' hyperthyroidism that later progressed to Graves' ophthalmopathy.

This clonotype was recorded only once. The rearrangement joins TRBV6-6 to TRBJ1-1; D may be TRBD1 (5 bases). Between the trimmed V and J ends, which lost 0 bases and 1 base, there was a span of 6 bases. Germline assignment: CDR1 MNHNY and CDR2 SVGAGI (reference sequence). The CDR3 runs to 14 residues. The CDR3 loop is CASSYSGANTEAFF. The CDR3 DNA is TGTGCCAGCAGTTACTCTGGGGCGAACACTGAAGCTTTCTTT.

This clonotype has ten or more counts. The chain employs TRBV19 and TRBJ1-4; D is undetermined. V was shortened by 9 bases and J by 7 bases, with 15 bases between the two germline ends. The CDR3 consists of 13 residues. Germline-derived CDR1 and CDR2 are LNHDA and SQIVND (reference sequence). CDR3 sequence reads: CASRPAGGEKLFF. DNA of the CDR3: TGTGCCAGCCGTCCGGCTGGAGGTGAAAAACTGTTTTTT.

The chain employs TRBV12-3 or TRBV12-4 and TRBJ1-4; D not certain. The CDR3 has 14 residues. V shed 6 bases and J shed 8 bases, with 16 bases lying between them. The CDR3 here is CASRPLDALEKLFF. In DNA, the CDR3 is TGTGCCAGCAGACCCCTCGACGCTCTAGAAAAACTGTTTTTT.

This clonotype has ten or more counts. The chain combines TRBV15 with TRBJ1-2; D might be TRBD1 (6 bases). The germline V and J ends were trimmed by 1 base and 6 bases, with 12 bases remaining between them. CDR1 LNHNV and CDR2 YYDKDF come from the germline V gene (reference sequence). The CDR3 has 14 amino acids. The DNA of the CDR3 is TGTGCCACCAGCAGAGCGGTATCAGGGGATGGCTACACCTTC. Translating gives CATSRAVSGDGYTF.

The chain combines TRBV6-4 with TRBJ2-7; 9 nucleotides line up with TRBD2. Germline V CDR1 and CDR2: MRHNA, SNTAGT. V lost 6 bases and J lost 6; bases outside the gene matches: 12. The CDR3 consists of 15 residues. The CDR3 bases are TGTGCCAGCAGCCCAGTTAGCGGGAGTTACGGCGAGCAGTACTTC. Protein: CASSPVSGSYGEQYF.

The table lists this clonotype with many counts. V and J are TRBV7-2 and TRBJ1-4; D is ambiguous. The germline CDR1 and CDR2 sequences are SGHTA and FQGNSA. CDR3 length equals 13 residues. Trimming pared 1 base from V and 8 bases from J, leaving 8 bases between. This CDR3 is CASSLGPAEKLFF. The CDR3 DNA reads TGTGCCAGCAGCTTAGGTCCAGCAGAAAAACTGTTTTTT.

This clonotype was detected ten times or more. This chain connects TRBV28 to TRBJ2-4; D is possibly TRBD1 or TRBD2 (6 bases each). CDR1 and CDR2 from the germline V gene are MDHEN and SYDVKM. Trimming took 4 bases from V and 5 from J, leaving 12 bases between them. This CDR3 region has 14 residues. The CDR3 loop is CASSSPGAENIQYF. In nucleotides, the CDR3 is TGTGCCAGCAGTTCCCCGGGGGCGGAAAACATTCAGTACTTC.

This clonotype was seen only once. The V and J genes are TRBV9 and TRBJ1-6; 9 bases are shared with TRBD1. In germline, CDR1 is SGDLS, CDR2 YYNGEE. This CDR3 has 15 residues. Germline trimming cut 3 bases from V and 7 bases from J; bases unmatched to any gene: 5. CDR3 in DNA: TGTGCCAGCAGCGGCACCGGGACAGGGAATTCACCCCTCCACTTT. It translates to CASSGTGTGNSPLHF.

This clonotype was found many times. V gene TRBV2 combines with J gene TRBJ2-2, with 9 bases lining up with TRBD2. V lost 4 bases and J lost 3; bases outside the gene matches: 6. Germline CDR1 reads SNHLY; CDR2 reads FYNNEI. The CDR3 sequence is 16 residues long. The CDR3 region has the DNA TGTGCCAGCAGTGTGGAGGTAGCGGGAGACACCGGGGAGCTGTTTTTT. It encodes CASSVEVAGDTGELFF.

Only a few counts were recorded for this clonotype. The chain uses TRBV5-1 and TRBJ2-7, with 11 bases matching TRBD2. The CDR3 length is 17 residues. V dropped 2 bases and J dropped 0; count of bases not matched to a gene: 7. The germline CDR1 and CDR2 sequences are SGHRS and YFSETQ. For the CDR3, the DNA is TGCGCCAGCAGCTTCGGACTAGCGGGCCTCATCTCCTACGAGCAGTACTTC. Protein sequence: CASSFGLAGLISYEQYF.

This clonotype has a count of ten or more. The CDR3 nucleotides read TGTGCCAGCAGCCACGGGACGGAGAATCAGCCCCAGCATTTT. Translated: CASSHGTENQPQHF. The chain couples TRBV6-1 to TRBJ1-5; D possibly corresponds to TRBD1 (5 bases). The CDR3 covers 14 residues. V was cut by 6 bases and J by 4 bases, with 13 bases left in between. Germline V gene data show CDR1 as MNHNS and CDR2 as SASEGT.

This clonotype was observed at least ten times. The chain is built from TRBV28 and TRBJ2-7; TRBD1 matches 9 bases. This CDR3 has 15 residues. Germline V gene data show CDR1 as MDHEN and CDR2 as SYDVKM. V lost 5 bases and J lost 7; bases outside the gene matches: 12. CDR3 sequence: CASSEIQGAPVEQYF. In nucleotides, the CDR3 is TGTGCCAGCAGTGAAATACAGGGGGCGCCGGTAGAGCAGTACTTC. The entire variable domain, with the rest obtained from reference TRBV28 and TRBJ2-7, is as follows: DVKVTQSSRYLVKRTGEKVFLECVQDMDHENMFWYRQDPGLGLRLIYFSYDVKMKEKGDIPEGYSVSREKKERFSLILESASTNQTSMYLCASSEIQGAPVEQYFGPGTRLTVT.

This clonotype was found many times. The chain uses TRBV7-9 and TRBJ2-7, with a possible D match to TRBD1 (5 bases). Trimming stripped 0 bases from V and 7 bases from J, with 10 bases between. This CDR3 is built from 13 residues. Germline values: CDR1 SEHNR, CDR2 FQNEAQ (reference sequence). The CDR3 sequence is CASSLAPKGEQYF. The CDR3 DNA reads as TGTGCCAGCAGCTTAGCCCCGAAGGGGGAGCAGTACTTC.

This clonotype came up many times. This rearrangement joins TRBV6-1 to TRBJ1-1; TRBD1 aligns across 9 bases. Germline lookup yields CDR1 MNHNS and CDR2 SASEGT. The CDR3 has 14 residues. V shed 4 bases and J 5 bases; nucleotides not matched to a gene: 5. The CDR3: CASSATGGRTEAFF. The CDR3 bases are TGTGCCAGCAGTGCAACAGGGGGCAGGACTGAAGCTTTCTTT.

Only a few counts were recorded for this clonotype. The chain has TRBV4-1 and TRBJ1-6; tentative D call: TRBD1 (5 bases). Deletions cut 1 base from V and 0 bases from J, with 13 bases between. The germline V gene has CDR1 MGHRA and CDR2 YSYEKL. This CDR3 region has 18 residues. CDR3 nucleotide sequence: TGCGCCAGCAGCCAAGGGGCGGGGCTGAGCTCCTATAATTCACCCCTCCACTTT. Translating it yields CASSQGAGLSSYNSPLHF.

This clonotype occurred many times. This chain uses TRBV24-1 with TRBJ2-5; D not resolved. The CDR3 has 13 amino acids. Per germline, CDR1 KGHDR and CDR2 SFDVKD. V was clipped by 3 bases and J by 5 bases, with 9 bases between them. The CDR3 spells CATSDGRSETQYF. CDR3 coding DNA: TGTGCCACCAGTGATGGGCGCTCTGAGACCCAGTACTTC.

This clonotype was found many times. This sequence joins TRBV10-3 and TRBJ1-1; D is perhaps TRBD1 (5 bases). V gave up 2 bases and J gave up 1 base, with 8 bases separating them. CDR1 is ENHRY and CDR2 is SYGVKD in the germline V gene. The length of the CDR3 is 14 residues. CDR3 DNA sequence: TGTGCCATCAGTGAGGGGGCCCAGAACACTGAAGCTTTCTTT. This translates into CAISEGAQNTEAFF.

Notes on this clonotype: A read error may explain this, as a much larger clone is one base away. As the CDR3 is not closed by the conserved phenylalanine or tryptophan, this likely results from a read error. V and J are TRBV7-3 and TRBJ1-1, with a weak D call TRBD1 (5 bases). Trimming cost V 1 base and J 7 bases, with 10 bases left between them. Germline CDR1 and CDR2: SGHTA and FQGTGA. The CDR3 length is 13 residues. CDR3 amino acids: CASSLNGANEAFL. The CDR3 coding sequence is TGTGCCAGCAGCTTAAACGGGGCGAATGAAGCTTTCCTT.

This clonotype was counted at least ten times. The chain links TRBV2 to TRBJ1-1; the D is unclear. Germline CDR1 is SNHLY and CDR2 is FYNNEI. CDR3 length: 17 amino acids. Trimming stripped 3 bases from V and 0 bases from J, with 17 bases between. Here the CDR3 DNA reads TGTGCCAGCAGTGAGGCCTCTTTTCTAAGCATGAACACTGAAGCTTTCTTT. Residues: CASSEASFLSMNTEAFF.

This clonotype was counted at least ten times. The V and J genes are TRBV2 and TRBJ2-7; 11 bases map to TRBD2. Trimming removed 6 bases from V and 2 bases from J; junction bases left unmatched: 12. Germline CDR1 is SNHLY and CDR2 is FYNNEI. This CDR3 region has 17 residues. Written as DNA, the CDR3 is TGTGCCAGCAGCGCTAGACCTACTAGCGGGGGAACCTACGAGCAGTACTTC. Its protein is CASSARPTSGGTYEQYF.

The rearrangement links TRBV5-1 to TRBJ2-1; 7 nucleotides agree with TRBD2. The CDR3 runs 14 residues. Per the germline V gene, CDR1 is SGHRS and CDR2 is YFSETQ. The junction had 4 bases not matched to a gene; V was cut back by 0 bases and J by 7 bases. CDR3 coding DNA: TGCGCCAGCAGCTTGGTCCCAGCGGGAAATGAGCAGTTCTTC. This sequence encodes CASSLVPAGNEQFF.

This clonotype was observed at least ten times. The V and J genes are TRBV7-2 and TRBJ2-3, with 12 bases matching TRBD2. This CDR3 comprises 18 residues. Germline values: CDR1 SGHTA, CDR2 FQGNSA. V was pared by 1 base and J by 1 base, with 6 bases of the junction left unmatched. CDR3 loop: CASSLDPSGRAGTDTQYF. The CDR3 region has the DNA TGTGCCAGCAGCTTAGACCCTAGCGGGAGGGCCGGCACAGATACGCAGTATTTT.

The J gene is TRBJ2-3, the V gene TRBV7-9, with D possibly TRBD1 on 6 matching bases. V was clipped by 0 bases and J by 6 bases, with 16 bases between them. CDR3 size: 16 residues. The germline gives CDR1 SEHNR, CDR2 FQNEAQ (reference sequence). The CDR3 coding sequence is TGTGCCAGCAGCTTAGCAGTAGGCAGGGGCCCCGATACGCAGTATTTT. Amino acids: CASSLAVGRGPDTQYF.

This clonotype was counted ten times or more. V usage is TRBV6-2 or TRBV6-3 and J usage is TRBJ2-7, with TRBD1 matching 7 bases. The CDR3 has 14 residues. The trim removed 4 bases at V and 3 bases at J, leaving 6 bases unmatched. Germline V CDR1 and CDR2: MNHEY, SVGEGT. This chain's CDR3 is CASSSPRDSYEQYF. As DNA, the CDR3 is TGTGCCAGCAGTTCTCCCCGGGACAGCTACGAGCAGTACTTC.

The rearrangement links TRBV24-1 to TRBJ2-7; unclear D gene. Deletions cut 6 bases from V and 2 bases from J, with 10 bases between. The CDR3 is made up of 13 amino acids. Germline-derived CDR1 and CDR2 are KGHDR and SFDVKD. CDR3 DNA sequence: TGTGCCACCAGTAAGGACGATGCCTACGAGCAGTACTTC. Protein: CATSKDDAYEQYF.

This clonotype was seen only a few times. The chain employs TRBV5-4 and TRBJ2-7, with D possibly being TRBD2 (6 bases). V was shortened by 0 bases and J by 6 bases, with 13 bases between the two germline ends. There are 14 residues in the CDR3. The germline gives CDR1 SGHNT, CDR2 YYREEE (reference sequence). CDR3 coding DNA: TGTGCCAGCAGCTTGGGCGGGACTGAAAGCGAGCAGTACTTC. This gives the protein CASSLGGTESEQYF.